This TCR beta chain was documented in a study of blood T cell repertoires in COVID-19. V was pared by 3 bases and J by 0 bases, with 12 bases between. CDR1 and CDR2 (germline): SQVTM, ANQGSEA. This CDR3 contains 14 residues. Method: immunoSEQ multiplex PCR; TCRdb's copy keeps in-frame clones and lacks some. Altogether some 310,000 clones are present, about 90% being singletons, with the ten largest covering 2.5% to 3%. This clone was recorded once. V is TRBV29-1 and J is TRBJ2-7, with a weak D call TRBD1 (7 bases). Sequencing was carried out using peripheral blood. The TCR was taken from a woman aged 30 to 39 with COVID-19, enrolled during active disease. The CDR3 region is CSVDAGQNSYEQYF. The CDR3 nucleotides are TGCAGCGTTGATGCGGGACAGAACTCCTACGAGCAGTACTTC.